This TCR beta chain was sequenced during a study of shared clonotypes between healthy human individuals (dated by TCRdb to 2018 to 2020). About the full investigation: The cohort included a few men and two women between 18 and 49 years of age. To increase sequencing depth and limit assay-specific biases, TCR repertoire library preparation and sequencing were carried out by different laboratories using diverse techniques. To estimate repertoire size and how much clonotype sharing occurs between individuals, the study deeply sequenced the blood TCR repertoires of five or six healthy adults. Between about 0.94 and 8.9 billion PBMCs per donor were obtained by leukapheresis.

A word on this clone: Which antigen it targets is not known. Base-call qualities are not available, and no considerably larger clone is one nucleotide away.

What the authors observed across the whole study: Pairwise subsampling indicated that sequencing depth was expected to affect the degree of clonotype sharing among donors. The genetic and exposure-history diversity represented was limited by the small number of donors. Sampling was restricted to blood, and TCR repertoires in tissue are likely to differ from TCR repertoires in blood.

The donors were healthy, HIV-negative adults with no recently reported acute infections or vaccinations. Every donor was a Caucasian adult residing in Nashville, Tennessee, USA. For unsorted samples, 75 million to 90 million PBMCs were counted and genomic DNA was extracted with the QIAamp DNA Blood Mini kit. After blood collection by leukapheresis, PBMCs were isolated using Ficoll-Histopaque density gradient centrifugation and then cryopreserved in the vapor phase of liquid nitrogen. TCR CDR3 regions were amplified from genomic DNA by multiplex PCR using the deep immunoSEQ assay. Extracted genomic DNA from each cell subset was distributed evenly across all wells of several immunoSEQ 96-well plates, and each plate was treated as a replicate. For unsorted PBMC, roughly 0.3 ug of genomic DNA, equivalent to around 30,000 T cell genomes, went into each replicate PCR. Ten immunoSEQ deep assay plates were used to sequence unsorted PBMC genomic DNA. The purified libraries were quantified using a Qubit 3.0 fluorometer, sized with a Bioanalyzer 2100, and then quantified again using the KAPA Library Quantification kit. Every immunoSEQ 96-well plate was sequenced on a dedicated single-read 150-cycle Illumina NextSeq 550 flow cell. Per the original workflow: Because the immunoSEQ output held only junctional sequences and lacked quality scores, the filtering could not match the filtering applied to full-length reads. To assign V/J genes and CDR3, sequences were annotated against IMGT germline references using PyIR, a Python wrapper for IgBLAST v1.9. Reads were removed for weak V/J assignments (E-value above 1e-6), missing CDR3, stop codons, out-of-frame junctions, or ambiguous translated residues. V3J clonotypes were defined by identical inferred V gene, J gene, and CDR3 amino acid sequence. The percentage overlap between two repertoires was calculated by dividing the number of shared unique clonotypes by the size of the smaller repertoire. Three approaches were used to assess repertoire richness: RTK rarefaction, the Chao1 estimator, and Recon v2.1 estimates of unobserved clonotypes. The clones in this table, taken by TCRdb from immuneACCESS, are in-frame only. Not every clone is retained; where verified, under half of the shortfall comes from an unresolved V gene, and the cause of the rest is unknown. V and J calls and clone size are as listed in that table; D and trimming were resolved from the DNA. The sample contains hundreds of thousands of clones, just over 75% of them found a single time. Clones ranked in the top ten supply around 12% of the sample.

The CDR3 holds 16 amino acids from the cysteine to the phenylalanine. Only the CDR3 DNA is retained, 48 bases long and in frame from the first base. CDR1 and CDR2, per the germline V gene, are SGHTA and FQGNSA. V was cut back by 0 bases and J by 0 bases, leaving a gap of 8 bases between them. The specimen sequenced was PBMCs. This TCR was recovered from a woman in her thirties or forties in good health. Some clones in this sample may be carry-over from other donors' samples. The V and J genes are TRBV7-2 and TRBJ2-2, with the D gene not clear enough to name. DNA sequence: TGTGCCAGCAGCTTAGCCGGGTCGACGAACACCGGGGAGCTGTTTTTT. Translated, this gives CASSLAGSTNTGELFF.